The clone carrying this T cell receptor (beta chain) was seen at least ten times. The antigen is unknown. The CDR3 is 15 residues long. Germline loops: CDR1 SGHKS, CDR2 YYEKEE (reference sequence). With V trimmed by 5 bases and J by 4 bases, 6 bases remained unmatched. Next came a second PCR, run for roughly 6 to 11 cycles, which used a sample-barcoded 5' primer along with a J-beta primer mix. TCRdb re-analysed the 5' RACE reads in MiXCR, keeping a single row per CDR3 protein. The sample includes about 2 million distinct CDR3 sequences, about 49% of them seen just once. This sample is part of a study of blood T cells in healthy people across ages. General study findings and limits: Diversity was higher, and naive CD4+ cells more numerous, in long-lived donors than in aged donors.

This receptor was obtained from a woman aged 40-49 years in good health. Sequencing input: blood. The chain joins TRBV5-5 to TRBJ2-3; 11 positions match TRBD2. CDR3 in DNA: TGTGCCAGCAGTCCCGGGACTAGCGGACCAGATACGCAGTATTTT. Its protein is CASSPGTSGPDTQYF.